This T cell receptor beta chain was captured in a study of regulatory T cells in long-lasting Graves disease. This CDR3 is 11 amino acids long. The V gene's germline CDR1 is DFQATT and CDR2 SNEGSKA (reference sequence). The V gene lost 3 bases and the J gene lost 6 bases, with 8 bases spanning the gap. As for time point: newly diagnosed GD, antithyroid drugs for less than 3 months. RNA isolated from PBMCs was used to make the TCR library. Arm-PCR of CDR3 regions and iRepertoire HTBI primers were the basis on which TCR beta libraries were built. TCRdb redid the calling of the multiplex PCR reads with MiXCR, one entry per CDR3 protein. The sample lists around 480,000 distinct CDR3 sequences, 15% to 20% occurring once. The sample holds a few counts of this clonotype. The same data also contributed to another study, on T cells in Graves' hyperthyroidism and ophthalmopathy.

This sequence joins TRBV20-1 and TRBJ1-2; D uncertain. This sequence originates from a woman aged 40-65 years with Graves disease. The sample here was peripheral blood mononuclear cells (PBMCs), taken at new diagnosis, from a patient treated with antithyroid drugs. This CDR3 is CSASNLHGYTF. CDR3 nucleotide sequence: TGCAGTGCTAGTAATCTCCATGGCTACACCTTC.